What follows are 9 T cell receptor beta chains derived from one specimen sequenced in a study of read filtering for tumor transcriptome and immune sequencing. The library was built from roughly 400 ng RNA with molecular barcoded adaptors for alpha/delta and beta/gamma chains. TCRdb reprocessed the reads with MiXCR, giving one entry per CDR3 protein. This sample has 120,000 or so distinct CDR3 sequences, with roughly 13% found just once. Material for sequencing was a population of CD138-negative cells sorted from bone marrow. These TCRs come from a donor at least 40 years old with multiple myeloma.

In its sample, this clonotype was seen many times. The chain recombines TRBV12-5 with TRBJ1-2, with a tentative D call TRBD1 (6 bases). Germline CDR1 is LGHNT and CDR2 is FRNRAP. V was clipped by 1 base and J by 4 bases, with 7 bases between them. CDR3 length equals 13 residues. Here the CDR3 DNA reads TGTGCTAGTGGTTTGGGACAGGCCTATGGCTACACCTTC. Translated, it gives CASGLGQAYGYTF.

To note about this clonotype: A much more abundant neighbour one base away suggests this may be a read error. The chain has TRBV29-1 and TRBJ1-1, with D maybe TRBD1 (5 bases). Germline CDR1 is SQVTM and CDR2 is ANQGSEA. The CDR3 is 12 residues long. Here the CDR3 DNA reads TGCAGCGTTGTTTCCGTGGACACTGAAGCTTCCTTT. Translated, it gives CSVVSVDTEASF.

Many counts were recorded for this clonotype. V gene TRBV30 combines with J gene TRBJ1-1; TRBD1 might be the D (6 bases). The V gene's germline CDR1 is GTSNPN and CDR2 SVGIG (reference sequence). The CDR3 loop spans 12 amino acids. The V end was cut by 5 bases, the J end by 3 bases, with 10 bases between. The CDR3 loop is CAWGRTDTEAFF. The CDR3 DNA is TGTGCCTGGGGACGGACAGACACTGAAGCTTTCTTT.

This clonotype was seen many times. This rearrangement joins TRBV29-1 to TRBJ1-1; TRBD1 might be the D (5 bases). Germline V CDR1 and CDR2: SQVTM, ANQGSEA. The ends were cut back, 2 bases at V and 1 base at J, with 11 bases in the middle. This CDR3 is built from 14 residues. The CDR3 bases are TGCAGCGTTGAATTGACAGCTAAGAACACTGAAGCTTTCTTT. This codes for CSVELTAKNTEAFF.

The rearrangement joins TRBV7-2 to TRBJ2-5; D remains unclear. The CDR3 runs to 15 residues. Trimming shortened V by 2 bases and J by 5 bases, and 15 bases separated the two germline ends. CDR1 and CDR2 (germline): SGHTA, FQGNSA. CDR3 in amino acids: CASSLTMTISETQYF. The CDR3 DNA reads TGTGCCAGCAGCTTAACGATGACCATCAGCGAGACCCAGTACTTC.

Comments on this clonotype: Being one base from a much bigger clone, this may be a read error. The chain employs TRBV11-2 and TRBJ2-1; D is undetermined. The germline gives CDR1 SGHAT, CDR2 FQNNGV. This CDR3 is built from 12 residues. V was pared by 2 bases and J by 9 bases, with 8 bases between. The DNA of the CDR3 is TGTGCCAGCAGCTTAACCCCCCGTGAGCAGTTCTTC. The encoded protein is CASSLTPREQFF.

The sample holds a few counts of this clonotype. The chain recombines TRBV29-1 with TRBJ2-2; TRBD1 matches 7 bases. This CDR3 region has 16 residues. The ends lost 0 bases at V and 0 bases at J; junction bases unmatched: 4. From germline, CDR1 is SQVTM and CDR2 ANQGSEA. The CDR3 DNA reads TGCAGCGTTGAAGACAGGGGGAGAACGAACACCGGGGAGCTGTTTTTT. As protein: CSVEDRGRTNTGELFF.

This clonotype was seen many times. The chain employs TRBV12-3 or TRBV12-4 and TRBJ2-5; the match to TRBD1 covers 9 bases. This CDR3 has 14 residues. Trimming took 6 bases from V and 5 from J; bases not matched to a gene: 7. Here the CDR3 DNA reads TGTGCCAGCAGCCGGGACAGGGTAGGCGAGACCCAGTACTTC. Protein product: CASSRDRVGETQYF.

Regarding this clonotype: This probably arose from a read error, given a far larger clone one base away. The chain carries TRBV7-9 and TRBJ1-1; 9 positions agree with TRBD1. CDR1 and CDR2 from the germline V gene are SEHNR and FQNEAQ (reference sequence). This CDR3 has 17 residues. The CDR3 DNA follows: TGTGCCAGCTACACGGGGGTCCCGGGACAGGGCAACACTGGAGCTTTCTTT. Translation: CASYTGVPGQGNTGAFF. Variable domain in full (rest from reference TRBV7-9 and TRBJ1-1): DTGVSQNPRHKITKRGQNVTFRCDPISEHNRLYWYRQTLGQGPEFLTYFQNEAQLEKSRLLSDRFSAERPKGSFSTLEIQRTEQGDSAMYLCASYTGVPGQGNTGAFFGQGTRLTVV.